This is a list of T cell receptor beta chains from one sample in a study of blood T cells in healthy people across ages. TCRdb redid the calling of the 5' RACE reads with MiXCR, one entry per CDR3 protein. The sample yields about 800,000 distinct CDR3 sequences, approximately 25% seen once. Separately, the same data were catalogued under a study of T cells of mothers and their children.

Source material: blood. The source of these receptors is a boy under 18 in good health. Each CDR3 is given with its conserved first and last residue. The order of the fields is J gene, D gene, clone size, V gene, CDR3 protein, CDR3 DNA. The D gene is left open where the match is weak. A row's size may be missing; if present it is once, few, many or a size class.

>TRBJ2-1|.|.|TRBV5-6
CASSFRGVTGNEQFF
TGTGCCAGCAGCTTCAGGGGCGTCACGGGTAATGAGCAGTTCTTC
>TRBJ1-5|.|.|TRBV28
CASSGGVGQPQHF
TGTGCCAGCTCCGGGGGCGTGGGTCAGCCCCAGCATTTT
>TRBJ2-5|TRBD2|few|TRBV4-1
CASSLSGATQETQYF
TGCGCCAGCAGCCTTAGCGGGGCTACCCAAGAGACCCAGTACTTC
>TRBJ2-7|TRBD1|few|TRBV20-1
CSARDRSTGRTYEQYF
TGCAGTGCTAGAGATCGCTCGACAGGGCGGACCTACGAGCAGTACTTC
>TRBJ2-7|.|.|TRBV4-3
CASSKAASSYEQYF
TGCGCCAGCAGCAAGGCCGCGTCCTCCTACGAGCAGTACTTC
>TRBJ2-1|.|.|TRBV4-3
CASSQDRWGYNEQFF
TGCGCCAGCAGCCAAGATCGCTGGGGCTACAATGAGCAGTTCTTC
>TRBJ2-5|.|.|TRBV6-5
CASSFTGKGTQYF
TGTGCCAGCAGTTTCACAGGGAAGGGGACCCAGTACTTC
>TRBJ2-4|TRBD2|.|TRBV6-2/TRBV6-3
CASSLNSGPANLAKTIQYF
TGTGCCAGCAGCCTAAATAGCGGGCCTGCTAATCTAGCCAAAACCATTCAGTACTTC
>TRBJ2-5|TRBD2|.|TRBV6-5
CASSYDWPSGYQETQYF
TGTGCCAGCAGTTACGATTGGCCTAGCGGGTACCAAGAGACCCAGTACTTC
>TRBJ1-5|.|few|TRBV18
CASSPRDLTQPQHF
TGTGCCAGCTCACCCCGGGACCTAACGCAGCCCCAGCATTTT
>TRBJ1-2|.|.|TRBV5-1
CASSSGLGDTGRYYGYTF
TGCGCCAGCAGCTCGGGATTGGGGGACACAGGCCGGTACTATGGCTACACCTTC
>TRBJ1-5|.|.|TRBV2
CASIRLGQTNQPQHF
TGTGCCAGCATCAGGCTAGGACAGACTAATCAGCCCCAGCATTTT
>TRBJ2-2|.|.|TRBV11-2
CASSSSGSANTGELFF
TGTGCCAGCAGCTCGTCAGGTTCCGCGAACACCGGGGAGCTGTTTTTT
>TRBJ1-2|.|.|TRBV25-1
CASSPASVYGYTF
TGTGCCAGCAGTCCCGCTTCCGTCTATGGCTACACCTTC
>TRBJ2-7|.|few|TRBV4-3
CASSQDGGGPTYEQYF
TGCGCCAGCAGCCAAGATGGTGGAGGGCCCACCTACGAGCAGTACTTC
>TRBJ2-3|TRBD2|.|TRBV29-1
CSVGLAGIEDTQYF
TGCAGCGTTGGACTAGCGGGAATCGAAGATACGCAGTATTTT
>TRBJ2-2|.|.|TRBV11-3
CASSLGAGTGELFF
TGTGCCAGCAGCTTGGGGGCGGGCACCGGGGAGCTGTTTTTT
>TRBJ2-2|TRBD2|.|TRBV20-1
CSARERTSTGELFF
TGCAGTGCTAGAGAGCGGACTAGCACCGGGGAGCTGTTTTTT
>TRBJ1-4|.|.|TRBV6-6
CASSYWRGANEKLFF
TGTGCCAGCAGTTACTGGAGGGGGGCTAATGAAAAACTGTTTTTT
>TRBJ2-1|TRBD2|.|TRBV7-3
CASSLTGTSGINEQFF
TGTGCCAGCAGCTTAACCGGGACTAGCGGGATTAATGAGCAGTTCTTC
>TRBJ1-4|TRBD1|many|TRBV28
CASSGTGGAEKLFF
TGTGCCAGCAGTGGGACAGGGGGAGCTGAAAAACTGTTTTTT
>TRBJ2-1|.|few|TRBV5-1
CASSSGGVPYNEQFF
TGCGCCAGCAGCTCAGGAGGGGTTCCCTACAATGAGCAGTTCTTC
>TRBJ2-3|TRBD2|.|TRBV25-1
CASSERGTSGSVADTQYF
TGTGCCAGCAGTGAACGGGGGACTAGCGGGAGTGTGGCAGATACGCAGTATTTT
>TRBJ2-3|TRBD2|few|TRBV20-1
CSACRAGGVPDTQYF
TGCAGTGCTTGTCGAGCGGGAGGAGTTCCGGATACGCAGTATTTT
>TRBJ2-7|.|.|TRBV11-1
CASSSPGLEAYEQYF
TGTGCCAGCAGCTCACCGGGACTCGAAGCCTACGAGCAGTACTTC
>TRBJ2-1|.|.|TRBV7-9
CASSLTAGRDEQFF
TGTGCCAGCAGCCTGACTGCAGGCAGGGATGAGCAGTTCTTC
>TRBJ2-1|TRBD2|few|TRBV24-1
CATSDTGTSGIEQFF
TGTGCCACCAGTGATACCGGGACTAGCGGGATTGAGCAGTTCTTC
>TRBJ2-4|.|many|TRBV5-1
CASSLLSVKNIQYF
TGCGCCAGCAGCTTGCTTAGTGTCAAAAACATTCAGTACTTC
>TRBJ2-7|.|few|TRBV6-6
CASSQYFRGEPYEQYF
TGTGCCAGCAGCCAATATTTCCGGGGAGAACCCTACGAGCAGTACTTC
>TRBJ2-3|TRBD2|many|TRBV6-5
CASSYSAGVPDTQYF
TGTGCCAGCAGTTACTCTGCGGGAGTCCCAGATACGCAGTATTTT
>TRBJ2-1|TRBD2|.|TRBV29-1
CSVDGTSGPRDHNEQFF
TGCAGCGTTGACGGGACTAGCGGGCCTCGAGACCACAATGAGCAGTTCTTC
>TRBJ2-7|.|once|TRBV7-2
CASSSGVGPRGYEQYF
TGTGCCAGCAGCTCCGGGGTGGGACCCCGGGGATACGAGCAGTACTTC